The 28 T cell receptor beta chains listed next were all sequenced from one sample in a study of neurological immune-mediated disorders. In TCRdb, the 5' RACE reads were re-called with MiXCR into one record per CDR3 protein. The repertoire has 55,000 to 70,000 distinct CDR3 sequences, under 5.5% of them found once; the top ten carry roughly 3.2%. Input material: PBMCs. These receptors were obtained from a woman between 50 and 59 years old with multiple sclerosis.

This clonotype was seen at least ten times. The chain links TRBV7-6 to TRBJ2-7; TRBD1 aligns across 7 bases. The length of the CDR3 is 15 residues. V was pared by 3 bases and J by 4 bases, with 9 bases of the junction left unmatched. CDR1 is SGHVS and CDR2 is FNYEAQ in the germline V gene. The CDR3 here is CASSLDRGPGYEQYF. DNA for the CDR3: TGTGCCAGCAGCTTGGATAGGGGGCCGGGTTACGAGCAGTACTTC.

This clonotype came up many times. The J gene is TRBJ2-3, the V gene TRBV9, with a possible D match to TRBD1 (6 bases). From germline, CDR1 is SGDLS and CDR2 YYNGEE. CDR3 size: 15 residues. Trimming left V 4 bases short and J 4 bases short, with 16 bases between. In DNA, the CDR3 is TGTGCCAGCAGCCCCCACCCCTCAGGGGCAGATACGCAGTATTTT. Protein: CASSPHPSGADTQYF.

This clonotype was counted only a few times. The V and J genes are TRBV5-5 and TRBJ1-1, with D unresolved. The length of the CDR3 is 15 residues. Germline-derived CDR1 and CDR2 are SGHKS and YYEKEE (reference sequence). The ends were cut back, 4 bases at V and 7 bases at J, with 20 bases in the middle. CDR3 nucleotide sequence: TGTGCCAGCAGCCTCGTCGGTGGGCCTCTTAGTGAAGCTTTCTTT. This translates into CASSLVGGPLSEAFF. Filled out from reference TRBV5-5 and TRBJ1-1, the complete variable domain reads DAGVTQSPTHLIKTRGQQVTLRCSPISGHKSVSWYQQVLGQGPQFIFQYYEKEERGRGNFPDRFSARQFPNYSSELNVNALLLGDSALYLCASSLVGGPLSEAFFGQGTRLTVV.

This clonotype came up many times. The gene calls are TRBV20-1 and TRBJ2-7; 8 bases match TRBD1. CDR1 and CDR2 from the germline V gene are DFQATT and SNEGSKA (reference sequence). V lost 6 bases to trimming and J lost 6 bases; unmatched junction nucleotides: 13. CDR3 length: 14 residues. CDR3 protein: CSAPASTGAVEQYF. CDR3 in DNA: TGCAGTGCCCCGGCCTCGACAGGGGCTGTCGAGCAGTACTTC.

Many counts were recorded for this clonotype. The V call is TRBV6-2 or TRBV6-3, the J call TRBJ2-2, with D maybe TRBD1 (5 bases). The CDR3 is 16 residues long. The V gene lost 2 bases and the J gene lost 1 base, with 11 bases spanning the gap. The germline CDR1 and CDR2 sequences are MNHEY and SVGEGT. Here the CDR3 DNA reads TGTGCCAGCAGTTACCTCAGGGCCAGGAACACCGGGGAGCTGTTTTTT. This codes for CASSYLRARNTGELFF.

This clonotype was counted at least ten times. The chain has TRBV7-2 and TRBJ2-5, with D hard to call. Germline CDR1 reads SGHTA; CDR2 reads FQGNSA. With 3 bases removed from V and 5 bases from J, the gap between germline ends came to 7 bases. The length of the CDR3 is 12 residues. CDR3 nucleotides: TGTGCCAGCAGCTTTTTCGCGGAGACCCAGTACTTC. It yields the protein CASSFFAETQYF.

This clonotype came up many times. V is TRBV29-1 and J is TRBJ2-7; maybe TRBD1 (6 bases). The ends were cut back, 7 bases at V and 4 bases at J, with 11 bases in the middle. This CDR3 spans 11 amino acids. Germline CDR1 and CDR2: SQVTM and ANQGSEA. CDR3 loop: CSAGQQYEQYF. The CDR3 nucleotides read TGCAGCGCCGGACAGCAGTACGAGCAGTACTTC.

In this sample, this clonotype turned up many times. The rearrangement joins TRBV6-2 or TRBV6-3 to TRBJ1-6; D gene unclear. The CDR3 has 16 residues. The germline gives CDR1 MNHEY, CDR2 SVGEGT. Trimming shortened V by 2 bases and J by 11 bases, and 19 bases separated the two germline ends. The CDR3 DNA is TGTGCCAGCAGTTACCTTCCGGGCGATCAGAACCCACCCCTCCACTTT. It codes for CASSYLPGDQNPPLHF.

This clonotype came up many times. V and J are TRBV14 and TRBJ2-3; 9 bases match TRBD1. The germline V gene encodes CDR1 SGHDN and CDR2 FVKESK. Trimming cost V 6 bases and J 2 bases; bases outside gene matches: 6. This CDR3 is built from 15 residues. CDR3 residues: CASSGDREATDTQYF. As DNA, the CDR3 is TGTGCCAGCAGTGGGGACAGGGAGGCCACAGATACGCAGTATTTT.

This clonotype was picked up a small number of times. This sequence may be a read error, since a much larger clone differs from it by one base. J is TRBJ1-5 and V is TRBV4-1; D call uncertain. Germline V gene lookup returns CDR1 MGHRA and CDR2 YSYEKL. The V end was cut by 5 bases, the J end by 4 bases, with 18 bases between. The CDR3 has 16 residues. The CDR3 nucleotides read TGCGCCAGCAGCTCAAGGTTGGGAAAGGGAAATCAGCCCCAGCATTTT. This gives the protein CASSSRLGKGNQPQHF.

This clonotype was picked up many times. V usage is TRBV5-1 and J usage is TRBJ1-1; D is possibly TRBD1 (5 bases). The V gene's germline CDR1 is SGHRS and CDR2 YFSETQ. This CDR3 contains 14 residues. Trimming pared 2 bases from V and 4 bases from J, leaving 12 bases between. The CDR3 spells CASSFTGGSTEAFF. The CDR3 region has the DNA TGCGCCAGCAGCTTTACAGGAGGGAGCACTGAAGCTTTCTTT.

The CDR3, as DNA: TGTGCCAGCAGTTGGGGCGCGTTTGGGTTCTCCTATGGCTACACCTTC. Translated: CASSWGAFGFSYGYTF. The rearrangement joins TRBV12-3 or TRBV12-4 to TRBJ1-2, with a weak D call TRBD1 (5 bases). Trimming removed 4 bases at V and 4 bases at J, with 19 bases between. The CDR3 is made up of 16 amino acids.

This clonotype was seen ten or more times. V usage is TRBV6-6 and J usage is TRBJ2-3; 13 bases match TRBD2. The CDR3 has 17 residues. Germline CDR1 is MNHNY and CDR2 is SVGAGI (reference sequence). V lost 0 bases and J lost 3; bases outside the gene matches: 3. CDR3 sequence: CASSYSTSGRKTDTQYF. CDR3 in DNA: TGTGCCAGCAGTTACTCGACTAGCGGGAGGAAAACAGATACGCAGTATTTT.

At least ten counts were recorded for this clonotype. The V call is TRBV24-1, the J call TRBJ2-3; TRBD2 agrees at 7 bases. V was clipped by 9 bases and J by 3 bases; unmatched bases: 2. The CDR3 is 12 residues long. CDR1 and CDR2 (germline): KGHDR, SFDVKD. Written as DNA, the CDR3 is TGTGCCACCCAGGGAGGGACAGATACGCAGTATTTT. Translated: CATQGGTDTQYF.

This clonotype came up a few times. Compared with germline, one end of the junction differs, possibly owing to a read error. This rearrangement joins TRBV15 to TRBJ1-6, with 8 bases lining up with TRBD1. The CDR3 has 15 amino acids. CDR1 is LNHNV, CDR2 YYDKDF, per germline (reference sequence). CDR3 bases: TGTGCCACCAGCAACACCGGGACAGGCAAATCACCCCTCAACTTT. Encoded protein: CATSNTGTGKSPLNF.

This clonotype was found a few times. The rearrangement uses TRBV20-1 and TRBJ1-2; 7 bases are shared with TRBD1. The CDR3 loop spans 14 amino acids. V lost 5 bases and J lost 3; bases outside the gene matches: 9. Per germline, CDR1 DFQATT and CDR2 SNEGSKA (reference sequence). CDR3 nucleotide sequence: TGCAGTGCTTATGACAGGGCTACTTACTATGGCTACACCTTC. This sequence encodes CSAYDRATYYGYTF.

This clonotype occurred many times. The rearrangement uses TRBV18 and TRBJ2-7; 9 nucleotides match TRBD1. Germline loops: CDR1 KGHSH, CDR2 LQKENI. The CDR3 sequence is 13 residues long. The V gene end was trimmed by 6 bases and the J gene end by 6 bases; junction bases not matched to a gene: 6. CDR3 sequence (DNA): TGTGCCAGCTCCCGGGACAGGGTAGGCGAGCAGTACTTC. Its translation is CASSRDRVGEQYF. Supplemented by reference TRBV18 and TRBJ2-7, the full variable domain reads NAGVMQNPRHLVRRRGQEARLRCSPMKGHSHVYWYRQLPEEGLKFMVYLQKENIIDESGMPKERFSAEFPKEGPSILRIQQVVRGDSAAYFCASSRDRVGEQYFGPGTRLTVT.

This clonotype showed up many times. This CDR3 reads CASSLWTGATPANTEAFF. The CDR3 nucleotides read TGTGCCAGCAGCCTATGGACAGGGGCGACACCCGCGAACACTGAAGCTTTCTTT. The rearrangement links TRBV7-9 to TRBJ1-1, with TRBD1 matching over 9 bases. The J segment lost 1 base and the V segment lost 5 bases, leaving 14 bases of the junction unmatched. Germline V gene lookup returns CDR1 SEHNR and CDR2 FQNEAQ (reference sequence). The CDR3 sequence is 18 residues long.

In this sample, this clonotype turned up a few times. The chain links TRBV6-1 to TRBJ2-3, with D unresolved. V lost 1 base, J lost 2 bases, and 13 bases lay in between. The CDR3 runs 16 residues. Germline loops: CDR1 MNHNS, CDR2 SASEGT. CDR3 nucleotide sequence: TGTGCCAGCAGTGAAGTATATCGAGGAAACACAGATACGCAGTATTTT. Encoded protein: CASSEVYRGNTDTQYF.

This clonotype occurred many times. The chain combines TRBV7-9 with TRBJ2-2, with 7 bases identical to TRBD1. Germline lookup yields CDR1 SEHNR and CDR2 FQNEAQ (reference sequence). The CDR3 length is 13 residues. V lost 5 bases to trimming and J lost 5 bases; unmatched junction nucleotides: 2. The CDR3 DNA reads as TGTGCCAGCAGCAACAGGGGTACCGGGGAGCTGTTTTTT. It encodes CASSNRGTGELFF. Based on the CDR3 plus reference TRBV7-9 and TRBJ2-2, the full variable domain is DTGVSQNPRHKITKRGQNVTFRCDPISEHNRLYWYRQTLGQGPEFLTYFQNEAQLEKSRLLSDRFSAERPKGSFSTLEIQRTEQGDSAMYLCASSNRGTGELFFGEGSRLTVL.

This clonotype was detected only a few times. This CDR3 reads CASSGRGLETQYF. DNA of the CDR3: TGTGCCAGCAGTGGGAGGGGACTTGAGACCCAGTACTTC. The chain joins TRBV2 to TRBJ2-5; weak D call: TRBD2 (6 bases). CDR1 and CDR2 from the germline V gene are SNHLY and FYNNEI. V was shortened by 4 bases and J by 5 bases, with 11 bases between the two germline ends. The CDR3 totals 13 residues.

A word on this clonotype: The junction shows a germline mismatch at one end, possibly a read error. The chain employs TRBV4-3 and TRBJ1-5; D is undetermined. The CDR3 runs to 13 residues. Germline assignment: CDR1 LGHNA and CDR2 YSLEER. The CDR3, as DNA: TGCGCCAGCAGCCAGGGCCGCAATCAGCCCCAGAATTTT. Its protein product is CASSQGRNQPQNF.

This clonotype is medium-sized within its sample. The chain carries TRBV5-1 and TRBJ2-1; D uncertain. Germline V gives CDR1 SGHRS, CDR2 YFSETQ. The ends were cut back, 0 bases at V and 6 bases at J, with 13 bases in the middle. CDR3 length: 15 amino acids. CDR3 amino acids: CASSLGAPGLNEQFF. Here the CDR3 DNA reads TGCGCCAGCAGCTTGGGAGCTCCCGGGCTCAATGAGCAGTTCTTC. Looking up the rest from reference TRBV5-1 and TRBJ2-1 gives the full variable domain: KAGVTQTPRYLIKTRGQQVTLSCSPISGHRSVSWYQQTPGQGLQFLFEYFSETQRNKGNFPGRFSGRQFSNSRSEMNVSTLELGDSALYLCASSLGAPGLNEQFFGPGTRLTVL.

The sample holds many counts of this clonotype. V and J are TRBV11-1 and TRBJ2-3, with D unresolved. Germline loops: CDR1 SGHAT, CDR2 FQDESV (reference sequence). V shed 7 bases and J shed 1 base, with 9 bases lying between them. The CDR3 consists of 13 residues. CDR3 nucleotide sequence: TGTGCCAGCACCCGTGCAGGCACAGATACGCAGTATTTT. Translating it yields CASTRAGTDTQYF.

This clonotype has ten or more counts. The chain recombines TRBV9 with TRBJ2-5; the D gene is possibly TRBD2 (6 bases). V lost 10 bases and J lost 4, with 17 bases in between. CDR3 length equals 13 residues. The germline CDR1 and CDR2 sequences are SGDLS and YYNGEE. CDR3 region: CARSSEGSETQYF. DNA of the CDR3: TGTGCCCGATCTTCGGAGGGATCAGAGACCCAGTACTTC.

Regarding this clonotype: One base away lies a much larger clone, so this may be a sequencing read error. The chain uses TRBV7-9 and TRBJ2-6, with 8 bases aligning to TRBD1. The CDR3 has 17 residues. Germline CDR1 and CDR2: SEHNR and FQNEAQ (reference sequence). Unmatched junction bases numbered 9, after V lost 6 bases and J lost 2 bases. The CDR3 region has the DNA TGTGCCAGCAGGAGGACAGGGTTTTTAGCTGGGGCCAACGTCCTGACTTTC. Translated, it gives CASRRTGFLAGANVLTF.

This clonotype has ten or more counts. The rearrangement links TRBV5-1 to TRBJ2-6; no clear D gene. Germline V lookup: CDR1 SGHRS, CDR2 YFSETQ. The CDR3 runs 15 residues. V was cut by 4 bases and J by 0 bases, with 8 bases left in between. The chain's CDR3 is CASSRRDSGANVLTF. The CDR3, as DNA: TGCGCCAGCAGCCGAAGGGACTCTGGGGCCAACGTCCTGACTTTC.

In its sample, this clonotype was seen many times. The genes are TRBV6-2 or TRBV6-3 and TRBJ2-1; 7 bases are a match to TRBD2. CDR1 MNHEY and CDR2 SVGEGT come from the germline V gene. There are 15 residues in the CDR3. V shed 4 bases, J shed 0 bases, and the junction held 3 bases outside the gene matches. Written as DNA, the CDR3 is TGTGCCAGCAGTTCCGGGGGGAGCTCCTACAATGAGCAGTTCTTC. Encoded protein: CASSSGGSSYNEQFF.